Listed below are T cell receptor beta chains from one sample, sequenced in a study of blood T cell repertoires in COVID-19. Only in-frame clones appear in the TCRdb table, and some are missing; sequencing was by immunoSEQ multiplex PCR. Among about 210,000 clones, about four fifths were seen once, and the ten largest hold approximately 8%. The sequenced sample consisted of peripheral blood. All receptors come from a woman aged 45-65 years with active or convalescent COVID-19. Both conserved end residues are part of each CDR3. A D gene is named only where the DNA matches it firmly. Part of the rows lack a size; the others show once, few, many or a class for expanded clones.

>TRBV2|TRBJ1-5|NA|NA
CASSEDGHNNQPQHF
TGTGCCAGCAGTGAAGATGGACATAACAATCAGCCCCAGCATTTT
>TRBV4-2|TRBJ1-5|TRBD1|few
CASSQGGQAGNQPQHF
TGTGCCAGCAGCCAGGGGGGACAGGCTGGCAATCAGCCCCAGCATTTT
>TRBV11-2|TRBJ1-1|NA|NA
CASIASGSGDTEAFF
TGTGCCAGCATTGCAAGTGGGTCGGGTGACACTGAAGCTTTCTTT
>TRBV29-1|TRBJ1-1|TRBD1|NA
CSVEGATGHRLMNTEAFF
TGCAGCGTTGAGGGGGCGACAGGGCATAGGTTAATGAACACTGAAGCTTTCTTT
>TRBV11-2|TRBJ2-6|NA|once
CASSLGAGVEGANVLTF
TGTGCCAGCAGCTTAGGGGCAGGGGTAGAGGGGGCCAACGTCCTGACTTTC
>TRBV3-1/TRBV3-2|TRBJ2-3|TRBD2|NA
CASSVRGADTQYF
TGTGCCAGCAGTGTCCGGGGGGCAGATACGCAGTATTTT
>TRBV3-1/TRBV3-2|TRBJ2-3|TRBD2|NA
CASRPRLAGGSLKYTDTQYF
TGTGCCAGCAGGCCTCGACTAGCGGGAGGGTCGTTGAAGTACACAGATACGCAGTATTTT
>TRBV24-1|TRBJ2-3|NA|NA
CATSDTGLGTDTQYF
TGTGCCACCAGTGATACAGGTTTGGGCACAGATACGCAGTATTTT
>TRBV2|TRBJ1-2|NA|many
CASKQGRGPYGYTF
TGTGCCAGTAAGCAGGGGCGAGGACCCTATGGCTACACCTTC
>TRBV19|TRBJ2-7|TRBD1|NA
CASSLTAGTGYEQYF
TGTGCCAGTAGTTTAACCGCCGGGACAGGCTACGAGCAGTACTTC
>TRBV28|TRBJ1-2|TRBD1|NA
CASSSDRDYGYTF
TGTGCCAGCAGTTCGGACAGGGACTACGGCTACACCTTC
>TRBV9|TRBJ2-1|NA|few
CASSVAGGINEQFF
TGTGCCAGCAGCGTAGCTGGCGGGATCAATGAGCAGTTCTTC
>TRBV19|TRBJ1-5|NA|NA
CASRDRTQPQHF
TGTGCCAGTAGAGACAGAACTCAGCCCCAGCATTTT
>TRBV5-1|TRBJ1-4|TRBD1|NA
CASSATGGANEKLFF
TGCGCCAGCAGCGCCACAGGGGGAGCTAATGAAAAACTGTTTTTT
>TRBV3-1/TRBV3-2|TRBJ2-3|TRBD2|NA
CASSASGTGVHTQYF
TGTGCCAGCAGCGCTAGCGGGACGGGCGTACATACGCAGTATTTT
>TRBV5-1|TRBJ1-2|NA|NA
CASSGESFNYGYTF
TGCGCCAGCAGTGGTGAGAGCTTTAACTATGGCTACACCTTC
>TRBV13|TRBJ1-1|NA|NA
CASSSDKNTEAFF
TGTGCCAGCAGCTCCGACAAGAACACTGAAGCTTTCTTT
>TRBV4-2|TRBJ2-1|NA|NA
CASSQDSSGTYNEQFF
TGTGCCAGCAGCCAAGATTCCAGCGGCACCTACAATGAGCAGTTCTTC
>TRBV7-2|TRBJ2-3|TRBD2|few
CASSLGLAGATQYF
TGTGCCAGCAGCTTAGGGCTAGCGGGGGCTACGCAGTATTTT
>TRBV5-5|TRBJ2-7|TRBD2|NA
CASSLARLAGAYEQYF
TGTGCCAGCAGCTTGGCAAGGCTAGCGGGAGCCTACGAGCAGTACTTC
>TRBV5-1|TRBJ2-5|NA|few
CASSFSGQETQYF
TGCGCCAGCAGTTTTTCAGGACAAGAGACCCAGTACTTC
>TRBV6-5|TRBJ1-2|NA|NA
CASRDSLNYGYTF
TGTGCCAGCAGGGACAGCCTTAACTATGGCTACACCTTC
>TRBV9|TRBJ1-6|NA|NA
CASSVDEVYNSPLHF
TGTGCCAGCAGCGTAGATGAGGTCTATAATTCACCCCTCCACTTT
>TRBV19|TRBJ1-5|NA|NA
CASSTGSRPNQPQHF
TGTGCCAGTAGTACCGGGAGCCGGCCTAATCAGCCCCAGCATTTT
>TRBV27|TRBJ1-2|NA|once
CASSPTGYYGYTF
TGTGCCAGCAGTCCTACAGGGTACTATGGCTACACCTTC
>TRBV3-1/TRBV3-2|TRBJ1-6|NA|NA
CASSPQLAYNSPLHF
TGTGCCAGCAGCCCCCAGTTGGCCTATAATTCACCCCTCCACTTT
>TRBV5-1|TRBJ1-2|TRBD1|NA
CASSLLGQGFGGYTF
TGCGCCAGCAGCTTGTTAGGACAGGGATTCGGTGGCTACACCTTC
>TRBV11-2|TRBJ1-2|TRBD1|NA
CASSHAGTVVPMGYTF
TGTGCCAGCAGCCACGCCGGGACAGTCGTCCCTATGGGCTACACCTTC
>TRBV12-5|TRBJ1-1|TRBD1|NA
CASGLVAGGDGNTEAFF
TGTGCTAGTGGTTTGGTCGCAGGGGGTGATGGGAACACTGAAGCTTTCTTT